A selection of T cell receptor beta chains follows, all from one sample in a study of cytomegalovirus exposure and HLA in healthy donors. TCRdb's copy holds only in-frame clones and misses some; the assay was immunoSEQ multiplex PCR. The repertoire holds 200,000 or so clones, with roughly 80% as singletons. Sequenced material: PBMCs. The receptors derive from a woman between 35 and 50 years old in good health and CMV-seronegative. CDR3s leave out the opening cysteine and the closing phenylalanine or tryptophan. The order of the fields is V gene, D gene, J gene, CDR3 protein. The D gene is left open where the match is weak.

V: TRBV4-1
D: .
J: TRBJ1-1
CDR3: ASSQDRQVEAF

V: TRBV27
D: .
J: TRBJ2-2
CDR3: ASSSQDYRELF

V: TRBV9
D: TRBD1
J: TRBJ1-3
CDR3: ASSARQGAGGNTIY

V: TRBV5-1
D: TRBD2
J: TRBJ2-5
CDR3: ASSVASGNQETQY

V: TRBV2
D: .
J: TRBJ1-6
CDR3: ASAGGNSPLH

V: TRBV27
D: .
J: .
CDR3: ASSTLQGTYEQY

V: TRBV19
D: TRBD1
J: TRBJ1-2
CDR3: ASTLGQGDYGYT

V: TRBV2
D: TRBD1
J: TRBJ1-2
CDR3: ASTGQGYGGYT

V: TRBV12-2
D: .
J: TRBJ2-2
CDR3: ASRLDPSGNTGELF

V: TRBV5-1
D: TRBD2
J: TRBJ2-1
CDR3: ASSLEPRLAGVNEQF

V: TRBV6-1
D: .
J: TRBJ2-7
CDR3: ASSMSGYEQY

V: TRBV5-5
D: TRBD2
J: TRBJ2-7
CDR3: ASSLASGDGYEQY

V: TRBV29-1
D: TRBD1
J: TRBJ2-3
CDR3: SVERDRATDTQY

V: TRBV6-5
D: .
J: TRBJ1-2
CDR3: ASSYGGGYGYT

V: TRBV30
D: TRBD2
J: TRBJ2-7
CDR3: AWNVPGLVFYEQY

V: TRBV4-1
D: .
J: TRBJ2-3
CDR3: ASSQWAGFAADTQY

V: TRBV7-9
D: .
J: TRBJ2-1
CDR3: SSSLGGVIRHEQF

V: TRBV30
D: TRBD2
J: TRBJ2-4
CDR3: AWRALGGLAGAQY

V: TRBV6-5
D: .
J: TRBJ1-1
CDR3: ASSYLQTSPNTEAF

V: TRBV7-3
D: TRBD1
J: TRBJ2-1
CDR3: ASSLDRGAYNEQF

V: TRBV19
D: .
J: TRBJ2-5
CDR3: ASSISGAAETQY

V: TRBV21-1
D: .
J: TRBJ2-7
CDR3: ASSKDRDYGYEQY

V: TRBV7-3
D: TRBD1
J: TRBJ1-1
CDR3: ASSLTGGDTEAF